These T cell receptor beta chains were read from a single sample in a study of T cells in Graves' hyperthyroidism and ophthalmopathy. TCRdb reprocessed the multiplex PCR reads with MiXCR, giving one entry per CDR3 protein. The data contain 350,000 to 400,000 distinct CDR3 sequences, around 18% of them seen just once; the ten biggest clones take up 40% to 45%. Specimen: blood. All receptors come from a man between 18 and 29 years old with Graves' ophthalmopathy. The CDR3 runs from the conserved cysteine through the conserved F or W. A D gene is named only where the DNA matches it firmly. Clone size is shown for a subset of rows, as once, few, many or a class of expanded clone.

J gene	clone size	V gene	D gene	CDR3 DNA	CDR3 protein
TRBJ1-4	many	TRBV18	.	TGTGCCAGCTCACAACGGTACACTAATGAAAAACTGTTTTTT	CASSQRYTNEKLFF
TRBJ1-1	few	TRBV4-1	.	TGCGCCAGCAGCCAGGAACTGGTCACTGAAGCTTTCTTT	CASSQELVTEAFF
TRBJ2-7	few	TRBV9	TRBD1	TGTGCCAGCAGCCCAGCCGGGACAGGGGGTGAGTACGAGCAGTACTTC	CASSPAGTGGEYEQYF
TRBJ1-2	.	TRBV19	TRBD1	TGTGCCAGTGCCCATGGGACAGGTCTCGAACGCTATGGCTACACCTTC	CASAHGTGLERYGYTF
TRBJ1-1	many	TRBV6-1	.	TGTGCCAGCAGAAGGGTCTCTAGCACTGAAGCTTTCTTT	CASRRVSSTEAFF
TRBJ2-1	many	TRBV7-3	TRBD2	TGTGCCAGCAGCCACAATTTAATGCCGGGACTAGCGGGGGCCTGGGGGGGTGAGCAGTTCTTC	CASSHNLMPGLAGAWGGEQFF
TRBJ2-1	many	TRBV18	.	TGTGCCAGCTCACCAAATGCGGGGGCGGGTGAGCAGTTCTTC	CASSPNAGAGEQFF
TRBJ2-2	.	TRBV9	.	TGTGCCAGCAGCGTAGTTCCGGGGTTGAGCGGGGAGCTGTTTTTT	CASSVVPGLSGELFF
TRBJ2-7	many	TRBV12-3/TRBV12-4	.	TGTGCCAGCAGTCTGACAGAGTCCTACGAGCAGTACTTC	CASSLTESYEQYF
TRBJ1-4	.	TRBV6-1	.	TGTGCCAGCAGTGGGCATAATGAAAAACTGTTTTTT	CASSGHNEKLFF
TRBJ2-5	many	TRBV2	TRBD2	TGTGCCAACCAACGCGGGGGGACCCAGTACTTC	CANQRGGTQYF
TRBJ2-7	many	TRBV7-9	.	TGTGCCAGCAGCCCTCTTACCTACGAGCAGTACTTC	CASSPLTYEQYF
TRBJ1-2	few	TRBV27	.	TGTGCCAGCAGTTTAAGTTGGACAGCTAACTATGGCTACACCTTC	CASSLSWTANYGYTF
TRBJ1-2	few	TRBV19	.	TGTGCCAGTAGTATGGAGGGAAGATCGGATGGCTACACCTTC	CASSMEGRSDGYTF
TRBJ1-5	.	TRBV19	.	TGTGCCAGTAGTACGACCCCGGGCGGGGGGAATCAGCCCCAGCATTTT	CASSTTPGGGNQPQHF
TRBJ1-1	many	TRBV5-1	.	TGCGCCAGCAGCTTGGGAGACAGAAAAGGTACTGAAGCTTTCTTT	CASSLGDRKGTEAFF
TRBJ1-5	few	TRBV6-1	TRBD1	TGTGCCAGCAGCAGTGGACAGGGTTGGAGTCAGCCCCAGCATTTT	CASSSGQGWSQPQHF
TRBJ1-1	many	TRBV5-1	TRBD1	TGCGCCAGCAGCTTGGAGCCGGCAGGGGGAGAGTCTGAAGCTTTCTTT	CASSLEPAGGESEAFF
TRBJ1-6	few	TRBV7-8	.	TGTGCCAGCAGCAAGCTCCAGAGCTCCTATAATTCACCCCTCCACTTT	CASSKLQSSYNSPLHF
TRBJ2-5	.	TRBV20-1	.	TGCAGTGCTAGAGACGACGGTGTCGGAGAGACCCAGTACTTC	CSARDDGVGETQYF
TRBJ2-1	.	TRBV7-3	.	TGTGCCAGCAGCTCCGGGCTAGGGGATTACAATGAGCAGTTCTTC	CASSSGLGDYNEQFF
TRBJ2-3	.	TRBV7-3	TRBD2	TGTGCCAGCAGCCCAGCGGGGGCTGGAGATACGCAGTATTTT	CASSPAGAGDTQYF
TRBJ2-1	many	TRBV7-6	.	TGTGCCAGCAGCTTAGGGAGACTCAATGAGCAGTTCTTC	CASSLGRLNEQFF
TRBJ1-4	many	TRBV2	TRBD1	TGTGCCAGCAGCCAAACCCCCGGGACAGGGGTGTGGGAAAAACTGTTTTTT	CASSQTPGTGVWEKLFF
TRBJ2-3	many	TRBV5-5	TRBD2	TGTGCCAGCAGCTTAGGGACTAGCGGGGTGTCGGATACGCAGTATTTT	CASSLGTSGVSDTQYF
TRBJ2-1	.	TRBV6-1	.	TGTGCCAGCAGTGAAGGCGGGGGCCCCTCCAATGAGCAGTTCTTC	CASSEGGGPSNEQFF
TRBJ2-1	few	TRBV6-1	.	TGTGCCAGCAGTGAGGAAGTGTTGAATGAGCAGTTCTTC	CASSEEVLNEQFF
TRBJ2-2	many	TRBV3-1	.	TGTGCCAGCAGCCAAGGGACAACCGGGGAGCTGTTTTTT	CASSQGTTGELFF
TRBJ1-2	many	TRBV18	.	TGTGCCAGCTCACCCAGGGAGTTTAACTATGGCTACACCTTC	CASSPREFNYGYTF
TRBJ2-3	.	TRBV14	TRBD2	TGTGCCAGCAGCCCCGGGACTAGCGGGTTCCGGCCTCCGTATTTT	CASSPGTSGFRPPYF
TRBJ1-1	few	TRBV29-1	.	TGCAGCGCTCTATCCCTTCACGTCTCTGAAGCTTTCTTT	CSALSLHVSEAFF
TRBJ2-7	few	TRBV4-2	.	TGTGCCAGCAGCCAAGGGATTGGAACTCCCGACTACGAGCAGTACTTC	CASSQGIGTPDYEQYF
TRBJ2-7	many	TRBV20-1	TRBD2	TGCAATCCTAGCGGGGACCATTACGAGCAGTACTTC	CNPSGDHYEQYF
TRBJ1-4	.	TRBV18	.	TGCGCCAGCAGCCCCCGGGACACTAATGAAAAACTGTTTTTT	CASSPRDTNEKLFF
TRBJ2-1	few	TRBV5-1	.	TGCGCCAGCAGCCCGAGCATTGGTGAGCAGTTCTTC	CASSPSIGEQFF
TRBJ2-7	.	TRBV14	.	TGTGCCAGCAGATCATACGGGGCCTACGAGCAGTACTTC	CASRSYGAYEQYF
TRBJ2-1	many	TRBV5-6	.	TGTGCCAGCAATAGCGGCCCCTCCAATGAGCAGTTCTTC	CASNSGPSNEQFF
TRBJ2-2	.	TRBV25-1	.	TGTGCCAGCACCCAAGGAGGCACCGGGGAGCTGTTTTTT	CASTQGGTGELFF
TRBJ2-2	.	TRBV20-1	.	TGCAGTGCTAGCGCGGGTTCCACCGGGGAGCTGTTTTTT	CSASAGSTGELFF
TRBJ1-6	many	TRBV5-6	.	TGTGCCAGCAGCTTGGCGGGATTTGGTTCACCCCTCCACTTT	CASSLAGFGSPLHF
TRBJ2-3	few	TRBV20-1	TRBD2	TGCAGTGCTCCATTTACTAGCGGGGGGGCCGGATACTCAAATACGCAGTATTTT	CSAPFTSGGAGYSNTQYF
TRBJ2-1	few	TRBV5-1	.	TGCGCCAGCAGCGAGGACGGGTATACCTACAATGAGCAGTTCTTC	CASSEDGYTYNEQFF
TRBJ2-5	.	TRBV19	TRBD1	TGTGCCAGTAGTACTCTTCAGACAGGGGGCAGGGAGACCCAGTACTTC	CASSTLQTGGRETQYF
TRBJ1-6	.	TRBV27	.	TGTGCCAGCAGTTACAGGGCGAATTCACCCCTCCACTTT	CASSYRANSPLHF
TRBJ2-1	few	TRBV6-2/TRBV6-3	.	TGTGCCAGCAGTTACGGGCGGGGCTACAATGAGCAGTTCTTC	CASSYGRGYNEQFF